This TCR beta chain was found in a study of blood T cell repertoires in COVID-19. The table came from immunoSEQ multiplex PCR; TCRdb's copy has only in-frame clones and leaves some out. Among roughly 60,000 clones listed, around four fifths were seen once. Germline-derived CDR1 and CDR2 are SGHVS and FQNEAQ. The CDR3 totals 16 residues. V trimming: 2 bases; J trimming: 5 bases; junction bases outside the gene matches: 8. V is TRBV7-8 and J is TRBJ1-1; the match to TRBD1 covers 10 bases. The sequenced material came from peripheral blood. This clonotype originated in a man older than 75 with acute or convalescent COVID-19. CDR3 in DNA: TGTGCCAGCAGCTTATTTGGGCAGGACAGGGGGACTGAAGCTTTCTTT. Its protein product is CASSLFGQDRGTEAFF.